These 9 T cell receptor beta chains came from one sample sequenced in a study of tumor-infiltrating lymphocytes in primary liver carcinoma. Priming with a constant-region primer yielded TCR beta cDNA from around 540 ng total RNA. Libraries of TCR beta came from three nested multiplex PCR rounds with slightly modified ARM-PCR. Running roughly 10 cycles apiece, the first two PCR rounds relied on TRBV1-TRBV30 forward primers together with a C-beta reverse primer. MiXCR, run by TCRdb on the multiplex PCR reads, gives a single entry per CDR3 protein. The sample consists of 250,000 to 350,000 distinct CDR3 sequences, approximately 58% of them appearing once. They got blood RNA out of unsorted whole blood and also pulled out germline DNA. Sequencing was carried out using peripheral blood. All receptors derive from a woman aged 25 to 39 with primary liver carcinoma and hepatitis B virus infection.

As regards this clonotype: With a much larger clone just one base away, this may be a read error. The V call is TRBV4-2, the J call TRBJ2-1; D unresolved. Germline CDR1 LGHNA, CDR2 YNFKEQ. CDR3 size: 16 residues. As DNA, the CDR3 is TGTGGCAGCAGCCAAGAGATAGGAACATTACACAATGAGCAGTTCTTC. It encodes CGSSQEIGTLHNEQFF.

Concerning this clonotype: This may be a read error, as it is one base from a much larger clone. V is TRBV29-1 and J is TRBJ2-1; D may be TRBD1 (5 bases). In germline, CDR1 is SQVTM, CDR2 ANQGSEA. V lost 5 bases and J lost 10, with 33 bases in between. The CDR3 has 18 residues. The CDR3 here is CSVPVNPLRHLVGPEQFF. The CDR3, as DNA: TGCAGCGTTCCTGTGAACCCATTGCGTCACCTAGTGGGGCCAGAGCAGTTCTTC.

As for this clonotype: One junction end disagrees with the germline gene, perhaps due to a read error. This chain connects TRBV6-5 to TRBJ1-4; D not certain. The CDR3 has 12 amino acids. In germline, CDR1 is MNHEY, CDR2 SVGAGI. CDR3 sequence reads: CANSYSGEKLFF. CDR3 bases: TGTGCCAACAGTTATTCGGGCGAAAAACTGTTTTTT.

This chain joins TRBV7-8 and TRBJ1-2; maybe TRBD1 (6 bases). The CDR3 sequence is 14 residues long. The ends were cut back, 7 bases at V and 4 bases at J, with 16 bases in the middle. Germline loops: CDR1 SGHVS, CDR2 FQNEAQ. The DNA for the CDR3 is TGTGCCAGCACTAGACAGGAGATAAGCTATGGCTACACCTTC. It yields the protein CASTRQEISYGYTF.

This clonotype was detected a few times. This chain uses TRBV29-1 with TRBJ2-1; a possible D gene is TRBD2 (6 bases). The V gene's germline CDR1 is SQVTM and CDR2 ANQGSEA. V lost 5 bases to trimming and J lost 10 bases, with 9 bases between them. The CDR3 is 10 amino acids. CDR3 in amino acids: CSVLREEQFF. The CDR3 DNA is TGCAGCGTTCTCCGGGAGGAGCAGTTCTTC.

With respect to this clonotype: A much larger clone sits a single nucleotide away, making a read error possible. The chain joins TRBV6-5 to TRBJ1-6, with 7 bases aligning to TRBD1. The J segment lost 9 bases and the V segment lost 8 bases, leaving 4 bases of the junction unmatched. The CDR3 runs to 12 residues. Per the germline V gene, CDR1 is MNHEY and CDR2 is SVGAGI. The CDR3 bases are TGTGCCAGCCGGGACAGTATTTCACCCCTCCACTTT. Amino acid sequence: CASRDSISPLHF.

On this clonotype: This may be a read error: a much more frequent sequence differs by one nucleotide. V usage is TRBV4-1 and J usage is TRBJ2-5; D perhaps matches TRBD2 (5 bases). Trimming cost V 6 bases and J 4 bases, with 21 bases left between them. Looked up from germline, CDR1 is MGHRA and CDR2 is YSYEKL. The CDR3 loop spans 16 amino acids. This CDR3 reads CASSFHAGLSAETQYF. The CDR3 nucleotides read TGCGCCAGCAGTTTCCACGCGGGCCTTAGCGCAGAGACCCAGTACTTC.

Note on this clonotype: A much bigger clone sits one base away, suggesting this may be a read error. The rearrangement uses TRBV12-3 or TRBV12-4 and TRBJ2-3; D might be TRBD2 (6 bases). The CDR3 spans 12 residues. In DNA form, the CDR3 reads TGTGTCAGCAGTTGGCGGGCGACTAGTACGTATTTT. This encodes CVSSWRATSTYF.

Worth noting for this clonotype: This may be a read error: a much more frequent sequence differs by one nucleotide. The chain couples TRBV6-6 to TRBJ2-1, with 8 nucleotides matching TRBD2. This CDR3 region has 15 residues. Germline CDR1 MNHNY, CDR2 SVGAGI (reference sequence). The V segment lost 5 bases and the J segment 6 bases; nucleotides outside the gene matches: 9. CDR3 DNA: TGTGCCAGCAGTACAACTAGCGGACCCCGCAATGAGCAGTTCTTC. This sequence encodes CASSTTSGPRNEQFF.